Listed here are 27 T cell receptor beta chains from one sample, sequenced in a study of T cell repertoires in cytomegalovirus infection. TCRdb re-called the reads through MiXCR, storing one row per CDR3 protein. The repertoire has about 450,000 distinct CDR3 sequences, roughly a third of them found once; the top ten carry about 13%. What was sequenced was PBMCs. The receptor source for this set is a human donor in good health (CMV status not recorded). Some clones in this sample may be carry-over from other donors' samples.

This CDR3 reads CSVRIGGNTEAFF. For the CDR3, the DNA is TGCAGCGTTCGTATAGGGGGGAACACTGAAGCTTTCTTT. The chain is built from TRBV29-1 and TRBJ1-1; possibly TRBD1 for D (6 bases). CDR1 and CDR2 (germline): SQVTM, ANQGSEA. The CDR3 covers 13 residues. V gave up 5 bases and J gave up 1 base, with 11 bases separating them.

This clonotype is a singleton in its sample. The chain is built from TRBV5-5 and TRBJ1-6; D might be TRBD1 (5 bases). The germline gives CDR1 SGHKS, CDR2 YYEKEE (reference sequence). CDR3 length: 18 residues. V was clipped by 4 bases and J by 0 bases, with 17 bases between them. The CDR3 loop is CASSPQNGGSSYNSPLHF. The CDR3 region has the DNA TGTGCCAGCAGCCCCCAGAATGGGGGTAGCTCCTATAATTCACCCCTCCACTTT. The full variable domain, in which reference TRBV5-5 and TRBJ1-6 provide the parts outside the CDR3, is DAGVTQSPTHLIKTRGQQVTLRCSPISGHKSVSWYQQVLGQGPQFIFQYYEKEERGRGNFPDRFSARQFPNYSSELNVNALLLGDSALYLCASSPQNGGSSYNSPLHFGNGTRLTVT.

This chain links TRBV2 with TRBJ2-7; the match to TRBD2 covers 10 bases. The trim removed 9 bases at V and 2 bases at J, leaving 4 bases unmatched. The germline V gene has CDR1 SNHLY and CDR2 FYNNEI. The CDR3 has 13 residues. This chain's CDR3 is CARSSGRTYEQYF. The CDR3, as DNA: TGTGCCAGGTCTAGCGGGAGAACCTACGAGCAGTACTTC.

A few counts support this clonotype. The CDR3 nucleotides are TGTGCCAGCAGCTTGGAACAGGGCTATTCACCCCTCCACTTT. This codes for CASSLEQGYSPLHF. This rearrangement joins TRBV5-6 to TRBJ1-6; weak D call: TRBD1 (6 bases). Germline CDR1 SGHDT, CDR2 YYEEEE. V was pared by 0 bases and J by 8 bases, with 9 bases between. The CDR3 is 14 amino acids.

This clonotype occurred a few times. The chain joins TRBV4-3 to TRBJ1-4; 7 bases align to TRBD1. The germline V gene encodes CDR1 LGHNA and CDR2 YSLEER. V was clipped by 2 bases and J by 1 base; unmatched bases: 1. The CDR3 contains 15 residues. CDR3 sequence: CASSQHRGTNEKLFF. For the CDR3, the DNA is TGCGCCAGCAGCCAACACAGGGGAACTAATGAAAAACTGTTTTTT.

The V call is TRBV11-2, the J call TRBJ2-7; D possibly uses TRBD1 or TRBD2 (6 bases each). Germline values: CDR1 SGHAT, CDR2 FQNNGV. With 6 bases removed from V and 3 bases from J, the gap between germline ends came to 18 bases. This CDR3 has 15 residues. The CDR3 protein is CASRHEYGGDYEQYF. CDR3 DNA sequence: TGTGCCAGCAGGCATGAGTACGGGGGCGACTACGAGCAGTACTTC.

The gene calls are TRBV19 and TRBJ1-1, with D tentatively TRBD1 (5 bases). This CDR3 has 15 amino acids. Germline assignment: CDR1 LNHDA and CDR2 SQIVND (reference sequence). The ends were cut back, 3 bases at V and 10 bases at J, with 21 bases in the middle. DNA of the CDR3: TGTGCCAGTAGTATCTCCGGGACGGAACCTATCGGAGCTTTCTTT. It specifies CASSISGTEPIGAFF.

The table lists this clonotype with a few counts. This chain joins TRBV20-1 and TRBJ2-1; 7 bases map to TRBD2. CDR3 size: 14 residues. CDR1 and CDR2 (germline): DFQATT, SNEGSKA (reference sequence). J lost 4 bases, V lost 3 bases, and 6 bases had no gene match. In nucleotides, the CDR3 is TGCAGTGCTAGCTTATCGGGGGGATACAATGAGCAGTTCTTC. Its protein product is CSASLSGGYNEQFF.

This clonotype was found a few times. The V and J genes are TRBV20-1 and TRBJ1-5, with D hard to call. There are 16 residues in the CDR3. Germline values: CDR1 DFQATT, CDR2 SNEGSKA (reference sequence). V dropped 1 base and J dropped 2 bases, with 15 bases sitting between them. CDR3 nucleotides: TGCAGTGCTAGAGCCCCCCCGCCGCGGGGCAATCAGCCCCAGCATTTT. Its protein product is CSARAPPPRGNQPQHF.

This clonotype was counted many times. V gene TRBV7-9 combines with J gene TRBJ1-1; D may be TRBD1 (5 bases). CDR1 SEHNR and CDR2 FQNEAQ come from the germline V gene (reference sequence). CDR3 length equals 12 residues. The V gene lost 8 bases and the J gene lost 0 bases, with 7 bases spanning the gap. The CDR3 DNA is TGTGCCAGCGGGGGGGTGAACACTGAAGCTTTCTTT. It codes for CASGGVNTEAFF.

A single count supports this clonotype. The chain recombines TRBV10-3 with TRBJ2-2, with unresolved D. Germline assignment: CDR1 ENHRY and CDR2 SYGVKD. The CDR3 is 16 amino acids. Between the trimmed V and J ends, which lost 10 bases and 5 bases, there was a span of 23 bases. CDR3 bases: TGTGCCACCCACCCCGCACCCCCACTGGCAACCGGGGAGCTGTTTTTT. As protein: CATHPAPPLATGELFF.

This clonotype was observed a few times. V gene TRBV28 combines with J gene TRBJ2-7; no firm D call. V was cut by 5 bases and J by 3 bases, with 8 bases left in between. Germline lookup yields CDR1 MDHEN and CDR2 SYDVKM. This CDR3 is 12 amino acids long. The CDR3 spells CASSITFYEQYF. As DNA, the CDR3 is TGTGCCAGCAGTATCACCTTCTACGAGCAGTACTTC.

Worth noting for this clonotype: The final CDR3 position lacks the conserved phenylalanine or tryptophan, pointing to a likely read error. The chain combines TRBV19 with TRBJ2-4, with 11 bases lining up with TRBD2. V trimming: 3 bases; J trimming: 2 bases; junction bases outside the gene matches: 9. There are 18 residues in the CDR3. Germline lookup yields CDR1 LNHDA and CDR2 SQIVND (reference sequence). The CDR3 bases are TGTGCCAGTAGTATTGTAGCGGGGGGGCCCGGGACCAAAAACATTCAGTACTGC. Amino acid sequence: CASSIVAGGPGTKNIQYC.

The chain combines TRBV7-6 with TRBJ1-3, with 9 bases matching TRBD1. CDR3 length equals 16 residues. Germline V gives CDR1 SGHVS, CDR2 FNYEAQ. Germline trimming cut 5 bases from V and 10 bases from J; bases unmatched to any gene: 15. The CDR3 loop reads CASSPAGTGTFSTIYF. CDR3 in DNA: TGTGCCAGCAGCCCTGCCGGGACAGGGACTTTCTCAACCATATATTTT. Full variable domain (missing parts from reference TRBV7-6 and TRBJ1-3): GAGVSQSPRYKVTKRGQDVALRCDPISGHVSLYWYRQALGQGPEFLTYFNYEAQQDKSGLPNDRFSAERPEGSISTLTIQRTEQRDSAMYRCASSPAGTGTFSTIYFGEGSWLTVV.

About this clonotype itself: A read error may be the cause here, since a much bigger clone is one base away. The chain recombines TRBV7-8 with TRBJ2-3; no clear D gene. There are 13 residues in the CDR3. Germline assignment: CDR1 SGHVS and CDR2 FQNEAQ. This CDR3 is CARSSDSADTQYF. In DNA, the CDR3 is TGTGCCCGCAGCTCTGACTCGGCAGATACGCAGTATTTT.

This clonotype occurred many times. The chain employs TRBV7-8 and TRBJ1-4, with D possibly being TRBD1 (6 bases). Germline values: CDR1 SGHVS, CDR2 FQNEAQ. This CDR3 region has 14 residues. Trimming stripped 3 bases from V and 7 bases from J, with 12 bases between. CDR3 sequence: CASSFRGLGEKLFF. The CDR3 bases are TGTGCCAGCAGCTTTAGGGGGTTGGGTGAAAAACTGTTTTTT. Using reference TRBV7-8 and TRBJ1-4 for the parts outside the CDR3, the full variable domain is GAGVSQSPRYKVAKRGQDVALRCDPISGHVSLFWYQQALGQGPEFLTYFQNEAQLDKSGLPSDRFFAERPEGSVSTLKIQRTQQEDSAVYLCASSFRGLGEKLFFGSGTQLSVL.

This clonotype appeared once. The germline gene is not matched at one end of the junction; a read error may be the cause. CDR3 sequence (DNA): TGTTCCATCAGTGAGCCAACAGGGGGCTACAATGAGCAGTTCTTC. Translation: CSISEPTGGYNEQFF. The chain joins TRBV10-3 to TRBJ2-1; 8 positions agree with TRBD1. CDR1 and CDR2 from the germline V gene are ENHRY and SYGVKD. The CDR3 is 15 residues long.

The rearrangement uses TRBV11-1 and TRBJ2-3; 7 bases are a match to TRBD1. Trimming removed 3 bases from V and 2 bases from J; junction bases left unmatched: 2. The CDR3 runs to 14 residues. The germline V gene encodes CDR1 SGHAT and CDR2 FQDESV (reference sequence). Here the CDR3 reads CASSFGTATDTQYF. The CDR3 nucleotides are TGTGCCAGCAGCTTTGGGACAGCCACAGATACGCAGTATTTT.

V gene TRBV7-9 combines with J gene TRBJ1-4; D possibly corresponds to TRBD1 (5 bases). Per germline, CDR1 SEHNR and CDR2 FQNEAQ (reference sequence). Trimming shortened V by 5 bases and J by 5 bases, and 15 bases separated the two germline ends. The CDR3 has 15 residues. This CDR3 reads CASSDPTEDNEKLFF. In DNA, the CDR3 is TGTGCCAGCAGCGACCCGACAGAAGACAATGAAAAACTGTTTTTT.

This clonotype came up many times. This rearrangement joins TRBV12-3 or TRBV12-4 to TRBJ2-6; D gene uncertain. V lost 5 bases and J 0 bases, leaving 5 bases between the germline ends. The CDR3 loop spans 14 amino acids. DNA of the CDR3: TGTGCCAGCAGTGTGCGCTCTGGGGCCAACGTCCTGACTTTC. This sequence encodes CASSVRSGANVLTF.

This clonotype was observed at least ten times. The gene calls are TRBV6-4 and TRBJ2-2; possibly TRBD1 for D (6 bases). Deletions cut 5 bases from V and 5 bases from J, with 9 bases between. CDR3 size: 13 residues. Germline values: CDR1 MRHNA, CDR2 SNTAGT. The CDR3 DNA sequence: TGTGCCAGCAGTACTACAGGGACCGGGGAGCTGTTTTTT. Amino acid sequence: CASSTTGTGELFF.

This clonotype was seen at least ten times. The chain combines TRBV10-3 with TRBJ2-1, with 7 bases aligning to TRBD2. The CDR3 consists of 15 residues. J was trimmed by 7 bases and V by 4 bases; bases with no gene match: 10. In germline, CDR1 is ENHRY, CDR2 SYGVKD. The CDR3 here is CAISAQGGTTNEQFF. As DNA, the CDR3 is TGTGCCATCAGTGCGCAGGGAGGGACTACTAATGAGCAGTTCTTC.

Comments on this clonotype: The conserved final phenylalanine or tryptophan is absent from the CDR3, which likely points to a read error. The chain carries TRBV11-2 and TRBJ2-1, with TRBD2 matching 12 bases. This CDR3 comprises 16 residues. Germline loops: CDR1 SGHAT, CDR2 FQNNGV. V shed 3 bases and J 9 bases; nucleotides not matched to a gene: 9. The CDR3 DNA is TGTGCCAGCAGCTTCCTCACTAGCGGGGGGAGTGGTGAGCAGTTCTTA. It is translated as CASSFLTSGGSGEQFL.

The gene calls are TRBV7-2 and TRBJ2-2, with TRBD1 identical over 8 bases. V trimming: 3 bases; J trimming: 3 bases; junction bases outside the gene matches: 3. The CDR3 totals 15 residues. Per the germline V gene, CDR1 is SGHTA and CDR2 is FQGNSA. CDR3 protein: CASSFGQGDTGELFF. The CDR3 region has the DNA TGTGCCAGCAGCTTCGGACAGGGAGACACCGGGGAGCTGTTTTTT.

This clonotype occurred a few times. J is TRBJ2-7 and V is TRBV30; D may be TRBD1 (5 bases). The V end lost 1 base, the J end lost 6 bases, and 7 bases lay between the germline ends. Looked up from germline, CDR1 is GTSNPN and CDR2 is SVGIG (reference sequence). CDR3 length: 11 residues. CDR3 DNA sequence: TGTGCCTGGAGTGGGGGCGGCGAGCAGTACTTC. Amino acid sequence: CAWSGGGEQYF.

A remark on this clonotype: A much larger clone differs from this one at a single base, so this may be a read error. The rearrangement uses TRBV7-9 and TRBJ2-5, with D tentatively TRBD2 (5 bases). The CDR3 loop spans 13 amino acids. The germline V and J ends were trimmed by 1 base and 9 bases, with 12 bases remaining between them. The germline V gene encodes CDR1 SEHNR and CDR2 FQNEAQ (reference sequence). The CDR3 DNA is TGTGCCAGCAGCTTAGGGACGGTGGAGGCCCAGTACTTC. Protein sequence: CASSLGTVEAQYF.

The V call is TRBV6-2 or TRBV6-3, the J call TRBJ2-5; TRBD1 is a possible D gene (5 bases). Germline loops: CDR1 MNHEY, CDR2 SVGEGT. Trimming took off 6 bases at V and 2 bases at J, with 22 bases between the two ends. This CDR3 spans 17 amino acids. The CDR3 region is CASSPTVVRVRQETQYF. The CDR3, as DNA: TGTGCCAGCAGCCCGACAGTGGTGAGAGTTCGGCAAGAGACCCAGTACTTC.